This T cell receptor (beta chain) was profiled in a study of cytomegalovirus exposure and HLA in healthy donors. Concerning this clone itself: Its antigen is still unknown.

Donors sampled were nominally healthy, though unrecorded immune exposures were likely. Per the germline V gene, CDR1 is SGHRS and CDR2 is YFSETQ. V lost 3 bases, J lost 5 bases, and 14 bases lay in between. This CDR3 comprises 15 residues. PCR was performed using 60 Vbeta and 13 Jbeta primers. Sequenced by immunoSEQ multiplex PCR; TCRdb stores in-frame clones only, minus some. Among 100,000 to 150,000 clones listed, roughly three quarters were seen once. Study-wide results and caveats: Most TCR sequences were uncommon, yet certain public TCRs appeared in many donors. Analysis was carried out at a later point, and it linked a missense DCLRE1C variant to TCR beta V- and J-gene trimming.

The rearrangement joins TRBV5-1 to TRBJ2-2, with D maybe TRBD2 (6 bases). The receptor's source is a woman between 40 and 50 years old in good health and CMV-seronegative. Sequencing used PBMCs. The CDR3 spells CASSYRDSQTGELFF. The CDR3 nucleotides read TGCGCCAGCAGCTACCGGGACTCACAAACCGGGGAGCTGTTTTTT.